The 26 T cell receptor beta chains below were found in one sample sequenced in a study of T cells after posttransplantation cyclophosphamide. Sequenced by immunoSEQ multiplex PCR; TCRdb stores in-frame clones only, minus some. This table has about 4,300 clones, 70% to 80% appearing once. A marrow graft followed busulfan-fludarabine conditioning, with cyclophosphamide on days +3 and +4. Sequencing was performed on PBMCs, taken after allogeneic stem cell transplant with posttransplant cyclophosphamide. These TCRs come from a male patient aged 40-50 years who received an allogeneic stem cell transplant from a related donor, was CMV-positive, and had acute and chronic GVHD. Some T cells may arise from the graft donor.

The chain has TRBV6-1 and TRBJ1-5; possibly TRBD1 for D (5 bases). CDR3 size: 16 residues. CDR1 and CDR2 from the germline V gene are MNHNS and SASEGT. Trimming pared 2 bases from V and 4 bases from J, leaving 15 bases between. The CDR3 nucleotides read TGTGCCAGCAGTGAACGGGACTCGAGATCTAATCAGCCCCAGCATTTT. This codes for CASSERDSRSNQPQHF.

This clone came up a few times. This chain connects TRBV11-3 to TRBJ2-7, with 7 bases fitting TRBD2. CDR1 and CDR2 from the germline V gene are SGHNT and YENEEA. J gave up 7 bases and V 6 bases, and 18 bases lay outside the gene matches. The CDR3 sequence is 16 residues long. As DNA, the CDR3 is TGTGCCAGCAGTCCGGTGGGGGGGTCCCGACCGGTAGAGCAGTACTTC. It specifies CASSPVGGSRPVEQYF.

The CDR3 sequence: CASSGGLAGVQETQYF. DNA of the CDR3: TGTGCCAGCAGTGGAGGGCTAGCGGGGGTCCAAGAGACCCAGTACTTC. The rearrangement joins TRBV2 to TRBJ2-5; 10 bases are shared with TRBD2. Per the germline V gene, CDR1 is SNHLY and CDR2 is FYNNEI. Trimming took 4 bases from V and 1 from J; bases not matched to a gene: 6. This CDR3 spans 16 amino acids.

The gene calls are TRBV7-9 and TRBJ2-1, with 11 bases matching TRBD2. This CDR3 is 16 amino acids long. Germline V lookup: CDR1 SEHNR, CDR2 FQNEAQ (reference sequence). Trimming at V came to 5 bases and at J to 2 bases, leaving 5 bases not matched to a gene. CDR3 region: CASSQTSGRTYNEQFF. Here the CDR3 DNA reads TGTGCCAGCAGCCAAACTAGCGGGAGAACCTACAATGAGCAGTTCTTC.

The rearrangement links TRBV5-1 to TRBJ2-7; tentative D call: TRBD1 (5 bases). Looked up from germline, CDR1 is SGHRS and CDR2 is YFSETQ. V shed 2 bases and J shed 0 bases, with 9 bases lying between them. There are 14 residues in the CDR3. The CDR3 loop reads CASSLSDNSYEQYF. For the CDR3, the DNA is TGCGCCAGCAGCTTATCGGACAACTCCTACGAGCAGTACTTC.

The CDR3 loop is CASSYPLAGGRPYEQYF. The DNA for the CDR3 is TGTGCCAGCAGTTATCCCCTAGCGGGAGGTCGACCCTACGAGCAGTACTTC. The chain employs TRBV2 and TRBJ2-7; 11 bases align to TRBD2. V shed 5 bases and J 2 bases; nucleotides not matched to a gene: 11. The germline V gene encodes CDR1 SNHLY and CDR2 FYNNEI. This CDR3 is built from 17 residues.

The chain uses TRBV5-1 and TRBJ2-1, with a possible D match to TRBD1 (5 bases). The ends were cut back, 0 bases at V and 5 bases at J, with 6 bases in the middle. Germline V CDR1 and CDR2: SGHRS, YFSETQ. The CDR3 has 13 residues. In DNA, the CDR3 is TGCGCCAGCAGCTTGGACAGGAACAATGAGCAGTTCTTC. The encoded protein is CASSLDRNNEQFF. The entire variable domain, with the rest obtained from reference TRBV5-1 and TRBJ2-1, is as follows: KAGVTQTPRYLIKTRGQQVTLSCSPISGHRSVSWYQQTPGQGLQFLFEYFSETQRNKGNFPGRFSGRQFSNSRSEMNVSTLELGDSALYLCASSLDRNNEQFFGPGTRLTVL.

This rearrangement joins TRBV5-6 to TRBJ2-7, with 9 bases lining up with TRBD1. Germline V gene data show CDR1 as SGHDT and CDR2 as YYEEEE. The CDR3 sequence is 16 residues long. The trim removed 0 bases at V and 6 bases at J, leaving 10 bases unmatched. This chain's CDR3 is CASSLGPGQGTGEQYF. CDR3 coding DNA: TGTGCCAGCAGCTTGGGGCCGGGACAGGGAACTGGCGAGCAGTACTTC.

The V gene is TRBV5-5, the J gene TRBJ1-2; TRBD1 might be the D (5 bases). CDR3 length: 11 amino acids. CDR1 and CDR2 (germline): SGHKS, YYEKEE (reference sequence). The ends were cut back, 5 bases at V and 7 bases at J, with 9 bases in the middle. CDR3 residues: CASRETGGYTF. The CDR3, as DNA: TGTGCCAGCAGAGAAACAGGTGGCTACACCTTC.

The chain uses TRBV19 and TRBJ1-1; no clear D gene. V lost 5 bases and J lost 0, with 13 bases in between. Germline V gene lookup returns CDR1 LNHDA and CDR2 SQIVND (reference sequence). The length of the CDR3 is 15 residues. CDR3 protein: CASSRDGSMNTEAFF. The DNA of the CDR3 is TGTGCCAGTAGTCGAGACGGGTCTATGAACACTGAAGCTTTCTTT. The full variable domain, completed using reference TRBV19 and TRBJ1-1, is DGGITQSPKYLFRKEGQNVTLSCEQNLNHDAMYWYRQDPGQGLRLIYYSQIVNDFQKGDIAEGYSVSREKKESFPLTVTSAQKNPTAFYLCASSRDGSMNTEAFFGQGTRLTVV.

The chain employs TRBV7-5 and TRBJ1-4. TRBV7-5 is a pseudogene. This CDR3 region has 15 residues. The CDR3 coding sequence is TGTGTCAGAAGCTTAGGAGCTGGGTTGAGGGAAAAAACTGTTTTT. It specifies CVRSLGAGLREKTVF.

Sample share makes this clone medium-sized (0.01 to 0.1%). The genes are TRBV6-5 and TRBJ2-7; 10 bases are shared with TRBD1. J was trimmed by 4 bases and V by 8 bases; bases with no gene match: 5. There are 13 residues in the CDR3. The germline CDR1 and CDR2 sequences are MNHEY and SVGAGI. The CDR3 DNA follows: TGTGCCAGCGGACCGGGACAGGGGTACGAGCAGTACTTC. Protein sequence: CASGPGQGYEQYF.

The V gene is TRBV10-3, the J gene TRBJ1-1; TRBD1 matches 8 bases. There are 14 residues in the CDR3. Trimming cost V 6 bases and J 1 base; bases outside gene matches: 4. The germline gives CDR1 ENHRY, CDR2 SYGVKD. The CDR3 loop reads CAIRRDRTNTEAFF. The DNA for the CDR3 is TGTGCCATCAGGAGGGACAGGACGAACACTGAAGCTTTCTTT.

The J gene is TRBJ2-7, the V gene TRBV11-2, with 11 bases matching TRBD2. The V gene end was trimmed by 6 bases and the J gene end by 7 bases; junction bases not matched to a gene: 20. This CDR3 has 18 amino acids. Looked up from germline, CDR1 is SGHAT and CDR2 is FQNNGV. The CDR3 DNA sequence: TGTGCCAGCAGGCTTTGGGGGACTAGCGGTACCCTCGATGGTGAGCAGTACTTC. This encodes CASRLWGTSGTLDGEQYF.

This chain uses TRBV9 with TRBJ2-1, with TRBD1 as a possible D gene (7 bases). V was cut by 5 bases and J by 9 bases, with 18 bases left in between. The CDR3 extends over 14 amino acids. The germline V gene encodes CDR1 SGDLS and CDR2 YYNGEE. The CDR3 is CASSGGDSGLEQFF. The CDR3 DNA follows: TGTGCCAGCAGTGGAGGGGACAGCGGACTTGAGCAGTTCTTC.

CDR3: CASRRQGGYEQPQHF. The CDR3 DNA reads TGTGCCAGCAGAAGACAGGGTGGGTACGAACAGCCCCAGCATTTT. This chain connects TRBV28 to TRBJ1-5; 7 positions match TRBD1. Germline CDR1 MDHEN, CDR2 SYDVKM. The CDR3 is made up of 15 amino acids. Germline trimming cut 6 bases from V and 7 bases from J; bases unmatched to any gene: 12.

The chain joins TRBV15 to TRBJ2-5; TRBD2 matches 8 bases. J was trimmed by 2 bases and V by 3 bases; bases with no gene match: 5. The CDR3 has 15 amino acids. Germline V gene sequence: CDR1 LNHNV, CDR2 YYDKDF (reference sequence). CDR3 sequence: CATSRAPSGQETQYF. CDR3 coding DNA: TGTGCCACCAGCAGGGCCCCTAGCGGGCAAGAGACCCAGTACTTC. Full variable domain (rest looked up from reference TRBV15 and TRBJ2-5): DAMVIQNPRYQVTQFGKPVTLSCSQTLNHNVMYWYQQKSSQAPKLLFHYYDKDFNNEADTPDNFQSRRPNTSFCFLDIRSPGLGDTAMYLCATSRAPSGQETQYFGPGTRLLVL.

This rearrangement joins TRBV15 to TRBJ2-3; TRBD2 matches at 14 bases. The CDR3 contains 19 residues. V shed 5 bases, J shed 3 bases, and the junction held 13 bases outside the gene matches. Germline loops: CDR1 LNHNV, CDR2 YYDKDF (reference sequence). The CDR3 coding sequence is TGTGCCACCAGCCTTGGGGTGGAAGGACTAGCGGGAGGAACAGATACGCAGTATTTT. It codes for CATSLGVEGLAGGTDTQYF.

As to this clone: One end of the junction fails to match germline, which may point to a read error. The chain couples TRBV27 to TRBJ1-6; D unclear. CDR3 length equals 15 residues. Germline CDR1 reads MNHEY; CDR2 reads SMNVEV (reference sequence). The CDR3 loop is CASSPRLGYSSPLHF. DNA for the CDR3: TGTGCCAGCAGTCCCCGACTAGGCTATAGTTCACCCCTCCACTTT.

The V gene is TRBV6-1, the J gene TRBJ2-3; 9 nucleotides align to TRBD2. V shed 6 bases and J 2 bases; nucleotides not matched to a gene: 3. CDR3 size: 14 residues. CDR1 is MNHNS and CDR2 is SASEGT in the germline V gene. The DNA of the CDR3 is TGTGCCAGCAGCAGACTAGCGGACACAGATACGCAGTATTTT. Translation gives CASSRLADTDTQYF.

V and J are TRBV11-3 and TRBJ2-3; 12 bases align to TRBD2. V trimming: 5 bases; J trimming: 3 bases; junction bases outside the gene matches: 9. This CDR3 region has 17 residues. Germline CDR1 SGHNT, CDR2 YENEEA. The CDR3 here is CASSPRRLAGVTDTQYF. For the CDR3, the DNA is TGTGCCAGCAGCCCAAGGAGACTAGCGGGAGTAACAGATACGCAGTATTTT.

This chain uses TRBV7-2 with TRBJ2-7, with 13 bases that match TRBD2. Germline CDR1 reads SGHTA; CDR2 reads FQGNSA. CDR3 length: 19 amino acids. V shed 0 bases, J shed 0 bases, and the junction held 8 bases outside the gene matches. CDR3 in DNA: TGTGCCAGCAGCTTAGCCTTTCGACTAGCGGGAGGCTACTCCTACGAGCAGTACTTC. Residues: CASSLAFRLAGGYSYEQYF.

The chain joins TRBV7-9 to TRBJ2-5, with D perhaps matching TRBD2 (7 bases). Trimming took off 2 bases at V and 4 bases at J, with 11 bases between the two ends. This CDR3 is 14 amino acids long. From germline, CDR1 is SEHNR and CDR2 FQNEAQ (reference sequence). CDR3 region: CASSLRGGTETQYF. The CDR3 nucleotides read TGTGCCAGCAGCTTAAGGGGGGGAACAGAGACCCAGTACTTC.

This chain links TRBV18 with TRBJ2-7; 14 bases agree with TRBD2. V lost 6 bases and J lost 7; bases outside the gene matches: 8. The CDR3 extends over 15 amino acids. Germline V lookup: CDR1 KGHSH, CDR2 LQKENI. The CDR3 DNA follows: TGTGCCAGCTCGGCGGGACTAGCGGGAGTGGGGGAGCAGTACTTC. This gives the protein CASSAGLAGVGEQYF.

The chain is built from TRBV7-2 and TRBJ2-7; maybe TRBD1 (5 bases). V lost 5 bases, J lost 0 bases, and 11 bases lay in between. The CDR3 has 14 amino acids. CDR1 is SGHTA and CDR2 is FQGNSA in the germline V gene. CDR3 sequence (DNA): TGTGCCAGCAGCCTTGGACACCTCTCCTACGAGCAGTACTTC. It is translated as CASSLGHLSYEQYF.

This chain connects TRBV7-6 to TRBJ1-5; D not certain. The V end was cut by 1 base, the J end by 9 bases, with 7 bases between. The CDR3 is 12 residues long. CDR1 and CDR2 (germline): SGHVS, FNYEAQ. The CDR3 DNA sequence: TGTGCCAGCAGCTTAGAAGGAGGGCCCCAGCATTTT. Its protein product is CASSLEGGPQHF.